This T cell receptor beta chain was captured by sequencing in a study of blood T cell repertoires in COVID-19. Study-wide background: Specimens from acute and convalescent COVID-19 originated in the United States, Italy and Spain. T cells, B-cell-depleted T cells, or PBMCs provided the cDNA or gDNA that served as material.

In the original analysis: From reference gene primer amplification, estimates of nucleated cell counts were derived. Produced via immunoSEQ multiplex PCR; TCRdb's table is partial and in-frame only. The V and J calls and clone size were taken over from that table, and D and trimming were inferred from the DNA. The table includes 37,000 or so clones, roughly 88% detected once. Trimming removed 5 bases at V and 7 bases at J, with 17 bases between. The germline gives CDR1 SGHVS, CDR2 FQNEAQ. There are 14 residues in the CDR3. This sequence joins TRBV7-8 and TRBJ1-2; tentative D call: TRBD1 (6 bases). The clonotype originates from a man in his 60s with active COVID-19. Material for sequencing was peripheral blood. CDR3 DNA sequence: TGTGCCAGCAGCCCGCTACAGGGTTTAGGTGGCTACACCTTC. The encoded protein is CASSPLQGLGGYTF. Supplemented by reference TRBV7-8 and TRBJ1-2, the full variable domain reads GAGVSQSPRYKVAKRGQDVALRCDPISGHVSLFWYQQALGQGPEFLTYFQNEAQLDKSGLPSDRFFAERPEGSVSTLKIQRTQQEDSAVYLCASSPLQGLGGYTFGSGTRLTVV.